This TCR beta chain comes out of a study of blood T cells in healthy people across ages. Study summary: In model experiments, template switching was able to capture about one barcoded beta molecule for every two T cells that were present.

Primed by a sample-barcoded 5' primer and a J-beta primer mix, a second PCR proceeded for 7 to 11 cycles. TCRdb re-derived calls from the 5' RACE reads in MiXCR, one entry per CDR3 protein. The sample shows about 1.1 million distinct CDR3 sequences, under 40% of them seen only once. This clonotype was picked up a small number of times. The material sequenced was blood. The TCR sequence derives from a man aged 18 to 35 in good health.

CDR3 amino acids: CSVARQLPAGTDTQYF. The CDR3 DNA is TGCAGTGTAGCCAGACAGCTACCGGCGGGCACAGATACGCAGTATTTT. The J gene is TRBJ2-3, the V gene TRBV20-1, with D perhaps TRBD1 (5 bases). Trimming stripped 7 bases from V and 1 base from J, with 21 bases between. The germline gives CDR1 DFQATT, CDR2 SNEGSKA (reference sequence). This CDR3 spans 16 amino acids.